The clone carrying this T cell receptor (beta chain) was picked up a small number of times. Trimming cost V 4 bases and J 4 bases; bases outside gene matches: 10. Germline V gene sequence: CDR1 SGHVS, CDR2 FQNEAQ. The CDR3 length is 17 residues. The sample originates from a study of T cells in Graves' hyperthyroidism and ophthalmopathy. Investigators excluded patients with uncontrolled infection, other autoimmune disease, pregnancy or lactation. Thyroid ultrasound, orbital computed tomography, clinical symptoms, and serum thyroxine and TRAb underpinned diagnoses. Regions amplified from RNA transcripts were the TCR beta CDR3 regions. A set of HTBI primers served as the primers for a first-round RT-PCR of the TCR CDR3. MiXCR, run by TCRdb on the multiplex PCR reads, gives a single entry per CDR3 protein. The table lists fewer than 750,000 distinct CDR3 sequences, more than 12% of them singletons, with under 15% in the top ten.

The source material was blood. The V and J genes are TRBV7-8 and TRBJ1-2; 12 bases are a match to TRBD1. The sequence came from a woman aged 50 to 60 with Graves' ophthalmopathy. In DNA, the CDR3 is TGTGCCAGCAGCTCCGGGACAGGGGGCGAATTTGTCTATGGCTACACCTTC. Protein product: CASSSGTGGEFVYGYTF. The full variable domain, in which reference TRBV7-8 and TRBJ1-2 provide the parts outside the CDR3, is GAGVSQSPRYKVAKRGQDVALRCDPISGHVSLFWYQQALGQGPEFLTYFQNEAQLDKSGLPSDRFFAERPEGSVSTLKIQRTQQEDSAVYLCASSSGTGGEFVYGYTFGSGTRLTVV.